A single TCR beta chain is shown here with its context. The data stem from a study of blood T cell repertoires in COVID-19. Study summary: The United States, Italy and Spain were the sources of the acute and convalescent COVID-19 samples.

Germline-derived CDR1 and CDR2 are SQVTM and ANQGSEA. This CDR3 contains 12 residues. Assay: immunoSEQ multiplex PCR; the TCRdb copy retains only in-frame clones and omits some. The sample records about 240,000 clones, around 83% being singletons. The rearrangement uses TRBV29-1 and TRBJ1-4, with 8 nucleotides matching TRBD1. The receptor was isolated from a woman between 55 and 75 years old with active or convalescent COVID-19. Sequencing input: peripheral blood. CDR3: CTIQGGNEKLFF. DNA for the CDR3: TGCACCATACAGGGGGGGAATGAAAAACTGTTTTTT. Supplemented by reference TRBV29-1 and TRBJ1-4, the full variable domain reads SAVISQKPSRDICQRGTSLTIQCQVDSQVTMMFWYRQQPGQSLTLIATANQGSEATYESGFVIDKFPISRPNLTFSTLTVSNMSPEDSSIYLCTIQGGNEKLFFGSGTQLSVL.